Only a few counts were recorded for the clone carrying this TCR beta chain. Its antigen is not known. This entry belongs to a study of identical twins. Study results and caveats: Conclusions rested on cross-sectional statistics rather than following the same donors.

Each CDR3 protein is one row after TCRdb ran MiXCR on the 5' RACE reads. The sample consists of some 500,000 distinct CDR3 sequences, 22% of them appearing once. This CDR3 region has 11 residues. The germline gives CDR1 SNHLY, CDR2 FYNNEI. Trimming removed 2 bases at V and 14 bases at J, with 10 bases between. This sample also appeared in a second study, on T cells expressing NK-cell markers. Turning to that study: It was sorted CD3+CD56-NKG2C+, CD3+CD56+NKG2C- and CD3+CD56+NKG2C+ T cells that provided the TCR beta repertoires.

This rearrangement joins TRBV2 to TRBJ2-1, with D hard to call. The sequencing input was CD4+ T cells sorted from blood. This TCR was sampled from a woman younger than 35 in good health. CDR3 sequence reads: CASSELVREFF. The CDR3 bases are TGTGCCAGCAGTGAATTAGTCCGGGAGTTCTTC.